The sequence of this T cell receptor (beta chain) was determined in a study of shared clonotypes between healthy human individuals. With 1 base clipped from V and 4 bases from J, the junction kept 9 bases outside the gene matches. The CDR3 length is 17 residues. Germline V gene data show CDR1 as MDHEN and CDR2 as SYDVKM. CD45RO-negative, CCR7-selected cells formed the naive CD8 fraction, which excluded terminally differentiated effector memory CD45RA+ cells. How the authors handled the data: Owing to the provision of junction-only sequences devoid of quality scores by immunoSEQ, filtering differed. Profiling relied on immunoSEQ multiplex PCR, and the TCRdb table lists in-frame clones only, not all of them. For V, J and clone size, that table is used; D and trimming come from the DNA. The data hold about 2.1 million clones, with about 93% observed a single time.

Sample: naive CD8+ T cells from PBMCs. This chain links TRBV28 with TRBJ2-7, with 11 bases fitting TRBD2. The TCR sequence derives from a man younger than 35 in good health. Some clones in this sample may be carry-over from other donors' samples. CDR3 loop: CASSLFLAGGPRYEQYF. CDR3 nucleotide sequence: TGTGCCAGCAGTTTATTCTTAGCGGGAGGGCCTCGGTACGAGCAGTACTTC.